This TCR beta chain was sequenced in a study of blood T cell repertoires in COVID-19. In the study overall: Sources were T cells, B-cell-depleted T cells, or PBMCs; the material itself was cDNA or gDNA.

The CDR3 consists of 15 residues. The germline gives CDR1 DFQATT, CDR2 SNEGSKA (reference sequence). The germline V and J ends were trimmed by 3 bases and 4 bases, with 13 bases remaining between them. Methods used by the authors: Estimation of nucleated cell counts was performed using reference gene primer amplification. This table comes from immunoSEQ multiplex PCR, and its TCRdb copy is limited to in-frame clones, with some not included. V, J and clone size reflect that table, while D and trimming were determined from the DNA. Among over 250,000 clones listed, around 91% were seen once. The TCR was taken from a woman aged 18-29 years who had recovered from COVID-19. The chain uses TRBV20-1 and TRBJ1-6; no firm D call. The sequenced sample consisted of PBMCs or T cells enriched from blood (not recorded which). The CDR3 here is CSASLGETYNSPLHF. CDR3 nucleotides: TGCAGTGCTAGTCTAGGTGAAACTTATAATTCACCCCTCCACTTT.